This T cell receptor beta chain was recorded in a study of OX40 agonist ivuxolimab in advanced cancers. This CDR3 has 16 residues. The germline gives CDR1 LNHDA, CDR2 SQIVND (reference sequence). Trimming cost V 3 bases and J 0 bases; bases outside gene matches: 3. Using immunoSEQ multiplex PCR, the repertoire was profiled, and TCRdb retains in-frame clones only, with some absent. The sample contains tens of thousands of clones, approximately 91% of which appear only once. The receptor was isolated from an adult with an advanced solid tumor such as melanoma, head and neck, liver or kidney cancer. The sequenced sample was CD4+ or CD8+ T cells sorted from blood, obtained in a trial of the OX40 agonist ivuxolimab. This chain joins TRBV19 and TRBJ2-1, with TRBD2 matching 9 bases. This CDR3 reads CASSILSGSSYNEQFF. CDR3 nucleotides: TGTGCCAGTAGTATCCTTAGCGGGAGCTCCTACAATGAGCAGTTCTTC.